The clone carrying this T cell receptor beta chain was seen more than once but under ten times. Its specificity is unknown. The J segment lost 3 bases and the V segment lost 8 bases, leaving 13 bases of the junction unmatched. CDR3 size: 15 residues. Germline V gene sequence: CDR1 SGHVS, CDR2 FQNEAQ. The assay was immunoSEQ multiplex PCR, and TCRdb's table has in-frame clones only and misses some. The data contain more than 13,000 clones, about 77% of them singletons. The data originate from a study of vaccination effects on CD4 cells after COVID-19. Sequencing followed a ViraFEST assay step that expanded antigen-specific CD4+ T cells with viral peptide pools. Having been cultured for around ten days, the cells underwent CD4+ T cell isolation. It was two doses of either the BNT162b2 or mRNA-1273 vaccine that participants received.

Source: CD4+ T cells from PBMCs cultured with HCoV-NL63 spike peptides, taken after COVID-19 vaccination. This clonotype originated in a human donor who received a COVID-19 vaccine. The V gene is TRBV7-8, the J gene TRBJ2-7; TRBD1 matches at 7 bases. The CDR3 spells CASALHPRTGYEQYF. CDR3 coding DNA: TGTGCCAGCGCCCTCCATCCCAGGACAGGCTACGAGCAGTACTTC.